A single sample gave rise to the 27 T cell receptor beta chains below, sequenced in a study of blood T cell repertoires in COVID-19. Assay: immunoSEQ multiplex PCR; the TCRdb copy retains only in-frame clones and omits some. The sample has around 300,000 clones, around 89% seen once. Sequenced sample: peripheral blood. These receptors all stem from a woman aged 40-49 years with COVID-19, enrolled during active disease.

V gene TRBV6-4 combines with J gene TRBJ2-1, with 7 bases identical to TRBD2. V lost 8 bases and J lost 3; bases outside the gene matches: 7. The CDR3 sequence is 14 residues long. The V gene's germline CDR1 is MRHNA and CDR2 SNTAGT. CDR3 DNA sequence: TGTGCCAGCCGGCGGGAGTCGGGCTACAATGAGCAGTTCTTC. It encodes CASRRESGYNEQFF.

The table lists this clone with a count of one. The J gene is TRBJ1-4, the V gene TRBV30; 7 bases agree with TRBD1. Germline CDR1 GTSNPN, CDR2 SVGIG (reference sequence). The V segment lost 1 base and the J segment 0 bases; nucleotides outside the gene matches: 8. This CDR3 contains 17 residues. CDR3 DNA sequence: TGTGCCTGGAGTGACAGGGGAGCTTATTCAACTAATGAAAAACTGTTTTTT. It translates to CAWSDRGAYSTNEKLFF.

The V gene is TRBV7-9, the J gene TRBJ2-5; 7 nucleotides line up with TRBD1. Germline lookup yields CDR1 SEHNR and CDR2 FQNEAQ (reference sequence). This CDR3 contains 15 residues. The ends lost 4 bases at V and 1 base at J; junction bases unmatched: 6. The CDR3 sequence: CASSSRTGLQETQYF. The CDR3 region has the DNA TGTGCCAGCAGCTCTCGGACAGGCCTCCAAGAGACCCAGTACTTC.

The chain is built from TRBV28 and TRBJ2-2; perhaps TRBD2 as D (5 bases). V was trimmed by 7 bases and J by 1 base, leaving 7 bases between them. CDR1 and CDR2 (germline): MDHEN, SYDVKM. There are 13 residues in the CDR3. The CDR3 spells CASKEVNTGELFF. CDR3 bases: TGTGCCAGCAAGGAGGTGAACACCGGGGAGCTGTTTTTT.

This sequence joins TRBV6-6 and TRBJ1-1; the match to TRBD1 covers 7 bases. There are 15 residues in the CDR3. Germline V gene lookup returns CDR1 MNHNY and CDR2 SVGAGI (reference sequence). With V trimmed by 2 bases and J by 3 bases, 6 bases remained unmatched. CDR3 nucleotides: TGTGCCAGCAGTTACCCAGGACAGGCCCACACTGAAGCTTTCTTT. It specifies CASSYPGQAHTEAFF.

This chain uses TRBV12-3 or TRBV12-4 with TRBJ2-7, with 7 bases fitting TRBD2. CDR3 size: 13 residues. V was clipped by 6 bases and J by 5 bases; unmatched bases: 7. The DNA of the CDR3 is TGTGCCAGCAGCCCCGGGACTACCAACGAGCAGTACTTC. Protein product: CASSPGTTNEQYF.

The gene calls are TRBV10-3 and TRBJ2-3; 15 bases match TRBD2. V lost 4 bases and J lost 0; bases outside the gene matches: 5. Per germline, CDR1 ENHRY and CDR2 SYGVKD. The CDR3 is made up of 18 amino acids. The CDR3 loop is CAISARTSGRASTDTQYF. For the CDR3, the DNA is TGTGCCATCAGTGCTCGGACTAGCGGGAGGGCTAGCACAGATACGCAGTATTTT.

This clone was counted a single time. The CDR3 is CASSQVRAGYNEQFF. The CDR3 coding sequence is TGTGCCAGCAGCCAAGTCCGGGCGGGCTACAATGAGCAGTTCTTC. V and J are TRBV3-1 (or the pseudogene TRBV3-2) and TRBJ2-1, with D possibly matching TRBD2 (5 bases). The CDR3 runs 15 residues. The V end was cut by 1 base, the J end by 3 bases, with 10 bases between. CDR1 is LGHDT and CDR2 is YNNKEL in the germline V gene (reference sequence).

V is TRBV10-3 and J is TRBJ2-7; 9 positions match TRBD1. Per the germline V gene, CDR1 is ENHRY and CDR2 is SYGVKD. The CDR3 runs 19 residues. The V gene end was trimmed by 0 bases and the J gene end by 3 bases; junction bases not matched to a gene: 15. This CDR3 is CAISESALDRTGEVYEQYF. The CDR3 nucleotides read TGTGCCATCAGTGAGTCAGCACTCGATCGGACAGGGGAGGTCTACGAGCAGTACTTC.

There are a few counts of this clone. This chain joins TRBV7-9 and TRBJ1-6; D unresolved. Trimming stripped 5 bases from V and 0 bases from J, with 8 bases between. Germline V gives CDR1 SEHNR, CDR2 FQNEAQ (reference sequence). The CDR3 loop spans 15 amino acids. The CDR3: CASSGGSSYNSPLHF. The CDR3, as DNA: TGTGCCAGCAGCGGAGGGAGCTCCTATAATTCACCCCTCCACTTT.

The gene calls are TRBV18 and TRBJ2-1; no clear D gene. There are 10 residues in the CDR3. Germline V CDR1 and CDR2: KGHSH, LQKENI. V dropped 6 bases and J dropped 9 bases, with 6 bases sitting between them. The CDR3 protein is CASSSSEQFF. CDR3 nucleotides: TGTGCCAGCTCTAGTTCTGAGCAGTTCTTC.

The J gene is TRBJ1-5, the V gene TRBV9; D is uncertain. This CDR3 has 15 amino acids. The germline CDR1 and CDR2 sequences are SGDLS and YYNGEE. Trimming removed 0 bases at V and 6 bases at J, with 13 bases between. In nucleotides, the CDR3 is TGTGCCAGCAGCGTAGGAGGTGGGGAGGGTCAGCCCCAGCATTTT. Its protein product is CASSVGGGEGQPQHF.

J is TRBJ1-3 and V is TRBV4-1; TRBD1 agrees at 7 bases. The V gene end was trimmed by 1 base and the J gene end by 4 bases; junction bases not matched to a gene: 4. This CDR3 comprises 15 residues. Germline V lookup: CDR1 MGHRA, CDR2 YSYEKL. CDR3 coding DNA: TGCGCCAGCAGCCAAGTGGGGACAGAAGGAAACACCATATATTTT. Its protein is CASSQVGTEGNTIYF.

In DNA, the CDR3 is TGTGCCAGCAGCCCACCGCGGGTTGGCAATCAGCCCCAGCATTTT. Protein product: CASSPPRVGNQPQHF. This rearrangement joins TRBV6-2 or TRBV6-3 to TRBJ1-5; D is undetermined. The CDR3 is 15 residues long. V was cut by 6 bases and J by 2 bases, with 14 bases left in between. Germline V gene lookup returns CDR1 MNHEY and CDR2 SVGEGT.

The CDR3 DNA is TGTGCCAGCAGGGACAGGGGGTATCGGAGGGAAGCTTTCTTT. The encoded protein is CASRDRGYRREAFF. V usage is TRBV2 and J usage is TRBJ1-1; 10 bases align to TRBD1. From germline, CDR1 is SNHLY and CDR2 FYNNEI. The V gene end was trimmed by 6 bases and the J gene end by 8 bases; junction bases not matched to a gene: 9. The CDR3 sequence is 14 residues long.

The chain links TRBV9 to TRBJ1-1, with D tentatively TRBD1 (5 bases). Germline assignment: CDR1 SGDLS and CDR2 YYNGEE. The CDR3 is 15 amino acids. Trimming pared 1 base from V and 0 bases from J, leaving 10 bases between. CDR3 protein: CASSVHQGLNTEAFF. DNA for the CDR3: TGTGCCAGCAGCGTACACCAGGGTCTGAACACTGAAGCTTTCTTT.

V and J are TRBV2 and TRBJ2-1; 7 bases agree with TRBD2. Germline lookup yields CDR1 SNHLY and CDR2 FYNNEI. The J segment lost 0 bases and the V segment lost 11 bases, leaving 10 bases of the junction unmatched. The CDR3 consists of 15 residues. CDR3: CASTRRGSSYNEQFF. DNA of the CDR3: TGTGCCTCTACCAGGCGGGGGAGCTCCTACAATGAGCAGTTCTTC.

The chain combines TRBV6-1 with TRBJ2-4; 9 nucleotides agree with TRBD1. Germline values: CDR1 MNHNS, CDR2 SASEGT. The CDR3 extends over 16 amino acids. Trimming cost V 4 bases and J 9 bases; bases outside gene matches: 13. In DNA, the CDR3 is TGTGCCAGCAGTGTAGTGGGGACAGGGAGGTCGCGCATTCAGTACTTC. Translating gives CASSVVGTGRSRIQYF.

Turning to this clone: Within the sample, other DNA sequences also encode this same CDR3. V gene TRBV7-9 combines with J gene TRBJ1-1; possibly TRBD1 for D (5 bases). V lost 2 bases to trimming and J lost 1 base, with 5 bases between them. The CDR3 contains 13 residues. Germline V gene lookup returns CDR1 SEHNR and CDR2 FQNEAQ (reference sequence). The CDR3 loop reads CASSLQGNTEAFF. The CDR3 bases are TGTGCCAGCAGCTTACAGGGGAACACTGAAGCTTTCTTT.

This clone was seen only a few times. The CDR3 region is CASSYGTSAYEQYF. CDR3 DNA: TGTGCCAGCAGTTACGGGACTAGCGCCTACGAGCAGTACTTC. The chain links TRBV6-2 or TRBV6-3 to TRBJ2-7; 10 bases agree with TRBD2. CDR3 size: 14 residues. Germline V gene data show CDR1 as MNHEY and CDR2 as SVGEGT. Trimming removed 2 bases from V and 2 bases from J; junction bases left unmatched: 0.

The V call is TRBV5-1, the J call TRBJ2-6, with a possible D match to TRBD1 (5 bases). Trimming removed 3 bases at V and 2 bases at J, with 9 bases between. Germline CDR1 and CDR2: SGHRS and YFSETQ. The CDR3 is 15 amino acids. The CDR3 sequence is CASSSQGAGANVLTF. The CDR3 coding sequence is TGCGCCAGCAGCTCCCAGGGCGCTGGGGCCAACGTCCTGACTTTC.

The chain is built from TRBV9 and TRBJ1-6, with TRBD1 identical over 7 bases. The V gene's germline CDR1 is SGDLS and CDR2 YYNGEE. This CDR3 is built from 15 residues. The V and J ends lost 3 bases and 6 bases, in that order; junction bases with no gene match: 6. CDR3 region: CASSGGQARNSPLHF. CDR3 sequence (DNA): TGTGCCAGCAGCGGAGGACAGGCGCGTAATTCACCCCTCCACTTT.

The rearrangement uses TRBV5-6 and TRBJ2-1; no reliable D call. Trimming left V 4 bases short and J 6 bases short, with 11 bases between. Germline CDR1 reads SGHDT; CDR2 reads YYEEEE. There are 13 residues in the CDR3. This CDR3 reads CASSPVGFNEQFF. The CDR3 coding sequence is TGTGCCAGCAGCCCCGTCGGGTTCAATGAGCAGTTCTTC.

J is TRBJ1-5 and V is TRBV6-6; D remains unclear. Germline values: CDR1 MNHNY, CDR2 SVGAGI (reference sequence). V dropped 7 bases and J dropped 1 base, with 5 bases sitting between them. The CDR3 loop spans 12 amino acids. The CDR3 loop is CASTVSNQPQHF. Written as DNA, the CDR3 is TGTGCCAGCACCGTAAGCAATCAGCCCCAGCATTTT.

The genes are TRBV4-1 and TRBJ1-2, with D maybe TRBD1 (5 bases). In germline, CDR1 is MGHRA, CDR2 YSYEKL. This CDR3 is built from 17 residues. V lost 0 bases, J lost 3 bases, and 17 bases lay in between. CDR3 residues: CASSQDLRGSYDYGYTF. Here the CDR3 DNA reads TGCGCCAGCAGCCAAGACCTTAGGGGCTCGTACGACTATGGCTACACCTTC.

The CDR3 bases are TGTGCCAGCCTAGAGACAGGGAAAGGGCCCCAGCATTTT. This encodes CASLETGKGPQHF. V usage is TRBV6-5 and J usage is TRBJ1-5, with 7 bases lining up with TRBD1. CDR1 is MNHEY, CDR2 SVGAGI, per germline. The CDR3 has 13 residues. Germline trimming cut 8 bases from V and 9 bases from J; bases unmatched to any gene: 10.

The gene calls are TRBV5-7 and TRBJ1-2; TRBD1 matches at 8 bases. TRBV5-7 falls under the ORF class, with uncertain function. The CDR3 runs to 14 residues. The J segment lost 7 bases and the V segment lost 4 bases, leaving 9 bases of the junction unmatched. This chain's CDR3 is CASSRGQGECGYTF. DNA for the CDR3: TGTGCCAGCAGCCGTGGACAGGGAGAATGTGGCTACACCTTC.